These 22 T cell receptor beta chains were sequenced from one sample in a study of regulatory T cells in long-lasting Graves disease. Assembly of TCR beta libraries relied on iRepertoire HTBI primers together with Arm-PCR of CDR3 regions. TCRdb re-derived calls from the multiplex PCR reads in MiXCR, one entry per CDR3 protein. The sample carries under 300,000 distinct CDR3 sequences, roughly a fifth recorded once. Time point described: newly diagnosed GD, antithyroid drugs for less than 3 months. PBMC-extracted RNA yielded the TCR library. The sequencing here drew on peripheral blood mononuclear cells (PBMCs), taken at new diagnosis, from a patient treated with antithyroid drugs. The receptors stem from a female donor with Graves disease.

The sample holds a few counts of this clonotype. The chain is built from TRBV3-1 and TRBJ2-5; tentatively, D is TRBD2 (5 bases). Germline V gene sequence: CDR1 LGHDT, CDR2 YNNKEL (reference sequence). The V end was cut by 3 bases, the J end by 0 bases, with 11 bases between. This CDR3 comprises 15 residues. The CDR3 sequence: CASSHYGLDQETQYF. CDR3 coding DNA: TGTGCCAGCAGCCATTACGGACTGGACCAAGAGACCCAGTACTTC.

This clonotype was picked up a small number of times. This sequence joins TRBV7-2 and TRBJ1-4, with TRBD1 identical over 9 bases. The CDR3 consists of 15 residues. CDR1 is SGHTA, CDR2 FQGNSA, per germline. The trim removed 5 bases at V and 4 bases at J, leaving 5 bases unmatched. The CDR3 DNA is TGTGCCAGCAGCCTTTACAGGGGGCATAATGAAAAACTGTTTTTT. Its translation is CASSLYRGHNEKLFF.

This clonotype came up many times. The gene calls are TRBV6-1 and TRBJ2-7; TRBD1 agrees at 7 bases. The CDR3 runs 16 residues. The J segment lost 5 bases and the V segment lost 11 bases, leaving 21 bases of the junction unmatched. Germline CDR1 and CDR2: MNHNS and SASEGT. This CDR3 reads CAVSGTVTTLSHEQYF. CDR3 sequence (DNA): TGTGCCGTTTCCGGGACAGTGACTACCCTAAGCCACGAGCAGTACTTC.

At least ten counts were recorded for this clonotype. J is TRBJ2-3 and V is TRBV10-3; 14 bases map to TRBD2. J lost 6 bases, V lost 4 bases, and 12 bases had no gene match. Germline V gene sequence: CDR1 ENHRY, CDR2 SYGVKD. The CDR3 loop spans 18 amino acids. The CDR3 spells CAISGSGTSGSTVDTQYF. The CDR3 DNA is TGTGCCATCAGTGGTAGCGGGACTAGCGGGAGTACCGTGGATACGCAGTATTTT.

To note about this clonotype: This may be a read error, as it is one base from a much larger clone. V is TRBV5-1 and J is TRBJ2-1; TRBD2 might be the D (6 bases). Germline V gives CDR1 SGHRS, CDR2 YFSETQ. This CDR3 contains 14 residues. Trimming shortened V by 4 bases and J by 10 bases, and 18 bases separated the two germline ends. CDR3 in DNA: TGCGCCAGCAGCCTGCGGGACGGAACCTACGAGCAGTTCTTC. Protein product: CASSLRDGTYEQFF.

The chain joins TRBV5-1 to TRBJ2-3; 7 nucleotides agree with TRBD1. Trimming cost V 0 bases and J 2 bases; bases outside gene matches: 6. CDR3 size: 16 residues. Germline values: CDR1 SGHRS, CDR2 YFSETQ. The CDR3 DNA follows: TGCGCCAGCAGCTTGGGACAGGGAAGGGACACAGATACGCAGTATTTT. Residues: CASSLGQGRDTDTQYF.

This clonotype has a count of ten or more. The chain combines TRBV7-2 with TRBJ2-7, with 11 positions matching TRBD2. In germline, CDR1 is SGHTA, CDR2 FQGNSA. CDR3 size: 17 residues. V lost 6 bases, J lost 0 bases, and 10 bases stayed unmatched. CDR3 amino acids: CASRAFSGRASSYEQYF. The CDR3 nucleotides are TGTGCCAGCAGAGCCTTTAGCGGGAGGGCCTCCTCCTACGAGCAGTACTTC.

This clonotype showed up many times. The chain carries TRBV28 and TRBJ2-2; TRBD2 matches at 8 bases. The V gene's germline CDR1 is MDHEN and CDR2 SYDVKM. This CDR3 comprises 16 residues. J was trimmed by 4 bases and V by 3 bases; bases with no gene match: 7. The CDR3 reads CASSFNGRAFTGELFF. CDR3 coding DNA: TGTGCCAGCAGTTTTAACGGGAGGGCCTTCACCGGGGAGCTGTTTTTT.

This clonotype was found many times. Written as DNA, the CDR3 is TGTGCCAGCACCAACCGGGCTAGCGGTAACACCGGGGAGCTGTTTTTT. It yields the protein CASTNRASGNTGELFF. This sequence joins TRBV6-2 or TRBV6-3 and TRBJ2-2, with 7 positions matching TRBD2. Germline CDR1 MNHEY, CDR2 SVGEGT. The CDR3 is made up of 16 amino acids. Trimming cost V 7 bases and J 2 bases; bases outside gene matches: 10.

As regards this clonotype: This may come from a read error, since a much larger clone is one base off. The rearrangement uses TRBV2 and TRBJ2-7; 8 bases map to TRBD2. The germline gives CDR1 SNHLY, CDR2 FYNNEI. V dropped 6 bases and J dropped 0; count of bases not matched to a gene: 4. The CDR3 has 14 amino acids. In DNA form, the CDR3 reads TGTGCCAGCAGGGGGGCGGGGGGCTCCTACGAGCAGTACTTC. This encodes CASRGAGGSYEQYF.

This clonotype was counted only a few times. The CDR3 nucleotides are TGTGCCACCAGTGATCTGGACTATGGCTACACCTTC. This translates into CATSDLDYGYTF. The chain recombines TRBV24-1 with TRBJ1-2; no clear D gene. V dropped 3 bases and J dropped 3 bases, with 4 bases sitting between them. Germline loops: CDR1 KGHDR, CDR2 SFDVKD. CDR3 length equals 12 residues.

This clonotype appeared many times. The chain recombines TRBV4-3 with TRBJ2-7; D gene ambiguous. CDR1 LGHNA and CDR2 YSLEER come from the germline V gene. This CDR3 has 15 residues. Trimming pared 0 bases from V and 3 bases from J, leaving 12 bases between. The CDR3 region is CASSQESPGLYEQYF. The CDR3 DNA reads TGCGCCAGCAGCCAAGAGAGTCCGGGCCTCTACGAGCAGTACTTC.

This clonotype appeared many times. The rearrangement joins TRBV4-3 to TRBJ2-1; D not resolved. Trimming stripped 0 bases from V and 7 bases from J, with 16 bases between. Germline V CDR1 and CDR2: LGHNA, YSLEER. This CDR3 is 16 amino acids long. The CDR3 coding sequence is TGCGCCAGCAGCCAAGATTGGGCTACGAAAGAAAATGAGCAGTTCTTC. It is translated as CASSQDWATKENEQFF.

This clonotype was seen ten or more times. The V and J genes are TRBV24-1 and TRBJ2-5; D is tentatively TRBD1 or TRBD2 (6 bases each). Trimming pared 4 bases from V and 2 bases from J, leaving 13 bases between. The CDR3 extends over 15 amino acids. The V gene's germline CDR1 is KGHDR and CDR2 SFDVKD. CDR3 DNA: TGTGCCACCAGTGAGTCCAGGGGACTGCAAGAGACCCAGTACTTC. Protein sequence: CATSESRGLQETQYF.

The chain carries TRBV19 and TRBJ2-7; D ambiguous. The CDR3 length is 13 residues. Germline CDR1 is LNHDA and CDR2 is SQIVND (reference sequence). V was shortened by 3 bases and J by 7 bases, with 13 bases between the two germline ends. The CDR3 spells CASSMGLEEEQYF. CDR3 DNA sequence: TGTGCCAGTAGTATGGGTTTGGAAGAGGAGCAGTACTTC.

The CDR3 DNA follows: TGTGCCAGCAGTTCACCAACAGGGCTCCGTGAAGCTTTCTTT. This gives the protein CASSSPTGLREAFF. This sequence joins TRBV28 and TRBJ1-1, with D tentatively TRBD1 (6 bases). The germline V gene has CDR1 MDHEN and CDR2 SYDVKM. V was clipped by 4 bases and J by 7 bases, with 16 bases between them. The CDR3 covers 14 residues. The full variable domain, its missing parts supplied by reference TRBV28 and TRBJ1-1, is DVKVTQSSRYLVKRTGEKVFLECVQDMDHENMFWYRQDPGLGLRLIYFSYDVKMKEKGDIPEGYSVSREKKERFSLILESASTNQTSMYLCASSSPTGLREAFFGQGTRLTVV.

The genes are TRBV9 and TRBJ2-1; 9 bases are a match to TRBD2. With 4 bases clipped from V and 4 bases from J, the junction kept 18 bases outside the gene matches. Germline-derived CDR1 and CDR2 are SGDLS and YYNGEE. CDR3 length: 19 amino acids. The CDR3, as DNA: TGTGCCAGCAGCCGACTCGGTGGTAGCGGGAGCTCCTCTTACAATGAGCAGTTCTTC. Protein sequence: CASSRLGGSGSSSYNEQFF.

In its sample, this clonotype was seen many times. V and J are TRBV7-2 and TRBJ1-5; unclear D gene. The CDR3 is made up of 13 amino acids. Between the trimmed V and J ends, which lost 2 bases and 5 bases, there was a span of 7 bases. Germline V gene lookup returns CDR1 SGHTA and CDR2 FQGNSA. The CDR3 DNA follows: TGTGCCAGCAGCTTATTCAGAGATCAGCCCCAGCATTTT. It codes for CASSLFRDQPQHF.

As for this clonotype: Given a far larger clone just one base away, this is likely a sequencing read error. For the CDR3, the DNA is TGTGCCAGCAGTTTCGCCCTTGGACAGGAGGGACGAGAGCAGTACTTC. Amino acids: CASSFALGQEGREQYF. This chain links TRBV6-9 with TRBJ2-7, with D possibly TRBD1 on 7 matching bases. CDR1 is MNHGY, CDR2 SVAAGI, per germline. Trimming removed 4 bases from V and 7 bases from J, with 23 bases in between. The CDR3 is 16 amino acids.

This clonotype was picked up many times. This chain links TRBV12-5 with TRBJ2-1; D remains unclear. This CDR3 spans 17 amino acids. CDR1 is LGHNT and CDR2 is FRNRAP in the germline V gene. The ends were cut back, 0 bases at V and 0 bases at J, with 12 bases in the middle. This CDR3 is CASGLVPPPGSYNEQFF. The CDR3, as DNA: TGTGCTAGTGGTTTGGTACCCCCCCCCGGCTCCTACAATGAGCAGTTCTTC.

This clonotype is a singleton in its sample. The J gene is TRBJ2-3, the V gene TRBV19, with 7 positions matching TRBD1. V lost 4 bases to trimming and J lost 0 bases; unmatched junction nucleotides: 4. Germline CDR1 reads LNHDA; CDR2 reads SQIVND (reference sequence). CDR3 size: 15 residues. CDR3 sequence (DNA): TGTGCCAGTAGTACCGGGACAGCTAGCACAGATACGCAGTATTTT. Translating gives CASSTGTASTDTQYF. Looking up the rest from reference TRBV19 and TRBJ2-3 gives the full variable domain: DGGITQSPKYLFRKEGQNVTLSCEQNLNHDAMYWYRQDPGQGLRLIYYSQIVNDFQKGDIAEGYSVSREKKESFPLTVTSAQKNPTAFYLCASSTGTASTDTQYFGPGTRLTVL.

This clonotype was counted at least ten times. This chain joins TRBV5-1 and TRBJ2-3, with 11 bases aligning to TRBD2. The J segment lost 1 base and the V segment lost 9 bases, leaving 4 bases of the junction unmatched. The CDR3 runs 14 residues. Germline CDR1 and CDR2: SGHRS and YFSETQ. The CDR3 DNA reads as TGCGCCACCTCGACTAGCGGGGGCACAGATACGCAGTATTTT. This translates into CATSTSGGTDTQYF.